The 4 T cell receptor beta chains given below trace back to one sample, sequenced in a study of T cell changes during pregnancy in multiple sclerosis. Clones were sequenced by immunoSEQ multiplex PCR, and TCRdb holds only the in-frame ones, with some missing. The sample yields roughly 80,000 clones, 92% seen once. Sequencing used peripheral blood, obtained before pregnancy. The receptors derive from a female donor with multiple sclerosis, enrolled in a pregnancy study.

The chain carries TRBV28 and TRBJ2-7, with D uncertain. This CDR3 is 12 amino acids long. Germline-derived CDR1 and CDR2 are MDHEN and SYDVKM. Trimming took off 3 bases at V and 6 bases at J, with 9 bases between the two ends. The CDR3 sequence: CASSFVSVEQYF. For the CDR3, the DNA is TGTGCCAGCAGTTTCGTGAGCGTCGAGCAGTACTTC.

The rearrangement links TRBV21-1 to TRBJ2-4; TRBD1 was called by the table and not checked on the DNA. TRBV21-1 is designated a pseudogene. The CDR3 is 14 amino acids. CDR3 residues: CASRGGDAKNIQYF. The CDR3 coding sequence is TGTGCCAGCAGAGGGGGAGATGCCAAAAACATTCAGTACTTC.

The CDR3 DNA reads as TGCGCCAGCAGCCCCACGGGGGACGGGAGCACAGATACGCAGTATTTT. Translating gives CASSPTGDGSTDTQYF. The genes are TRBV4-1 and TRBJ2-3; perhaps TRBD2 as D (6 bases). The V gene's germline CDR1 is MGHRA and CDR2 YSYEKL. V was trimmed by 4 bases and J by 0 bases, leaving 14 bases between them. This CDR3 comprises 16 residues.

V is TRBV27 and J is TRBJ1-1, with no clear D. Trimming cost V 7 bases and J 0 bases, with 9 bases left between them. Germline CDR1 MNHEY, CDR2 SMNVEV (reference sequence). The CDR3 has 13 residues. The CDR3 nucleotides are TGTGCCAGCACTCCGGGATTGAACACTGAAGCTTTCTTT. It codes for CASTPGLNTEAFF.